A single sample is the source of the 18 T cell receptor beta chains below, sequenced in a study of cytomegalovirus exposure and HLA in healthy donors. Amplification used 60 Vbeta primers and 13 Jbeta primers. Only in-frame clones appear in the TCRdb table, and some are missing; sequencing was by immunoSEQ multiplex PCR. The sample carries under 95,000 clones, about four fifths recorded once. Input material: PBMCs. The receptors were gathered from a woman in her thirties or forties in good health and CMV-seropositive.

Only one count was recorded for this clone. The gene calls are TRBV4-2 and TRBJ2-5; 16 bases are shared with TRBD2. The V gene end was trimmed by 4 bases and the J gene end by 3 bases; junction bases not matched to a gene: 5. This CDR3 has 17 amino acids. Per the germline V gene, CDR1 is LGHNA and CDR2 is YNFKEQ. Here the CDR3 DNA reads TGTGCCAGCAGCCGCGGGACTAGCGGGGGGGCCGAAGAGACCCAGTACTTC. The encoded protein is CASSRGTSGGAEETQYF.

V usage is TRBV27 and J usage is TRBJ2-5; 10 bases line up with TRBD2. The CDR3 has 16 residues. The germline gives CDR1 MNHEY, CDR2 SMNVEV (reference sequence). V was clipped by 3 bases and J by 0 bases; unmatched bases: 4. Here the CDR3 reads CASSFLGTSDQETQYF. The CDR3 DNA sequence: TGTGCCAGCAGTTTTCTCGGGACTAGCGACCAAGAGACCCAGTACTTC.

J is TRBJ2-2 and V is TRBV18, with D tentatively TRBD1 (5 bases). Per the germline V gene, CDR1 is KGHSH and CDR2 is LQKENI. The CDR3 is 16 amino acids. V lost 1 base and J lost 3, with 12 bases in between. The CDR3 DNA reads TGTGCCAGCTCACCACTAACCCAGGGATACACCGGGGAGCTGTTTTTT. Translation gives CASSPLTQGYTGELFF.

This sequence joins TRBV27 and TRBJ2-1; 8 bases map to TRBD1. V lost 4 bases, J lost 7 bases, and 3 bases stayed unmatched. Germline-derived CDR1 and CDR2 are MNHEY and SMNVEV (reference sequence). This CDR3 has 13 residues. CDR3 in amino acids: CASSSHRGNEQFF. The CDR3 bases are TGTGCCAGCAGTTCCCACAGGGGGAATGAGCAGTTCTTC.

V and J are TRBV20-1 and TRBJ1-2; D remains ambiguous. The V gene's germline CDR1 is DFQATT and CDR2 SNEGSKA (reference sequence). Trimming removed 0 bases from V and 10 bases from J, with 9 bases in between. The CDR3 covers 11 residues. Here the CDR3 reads CSARDQATYTF. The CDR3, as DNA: TGCAGTGCTAGAGATCAGGCCACCTACACCTTC.

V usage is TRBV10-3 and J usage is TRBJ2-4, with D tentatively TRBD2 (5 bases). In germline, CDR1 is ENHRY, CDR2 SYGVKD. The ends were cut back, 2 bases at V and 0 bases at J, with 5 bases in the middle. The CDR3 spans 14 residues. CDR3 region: CAISEGLAKNIQYF. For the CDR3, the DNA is TGTGCCATCAGTGAGGGACTAGCCAAAAACATTCAGTACTTC.

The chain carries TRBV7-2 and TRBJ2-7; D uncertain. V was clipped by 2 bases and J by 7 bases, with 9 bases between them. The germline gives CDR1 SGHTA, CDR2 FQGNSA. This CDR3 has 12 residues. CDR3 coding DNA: TGTGCCAGCAGCTTATATGGCGGAGAGCAGTACTTC. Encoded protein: CASSLYGGEQYF.

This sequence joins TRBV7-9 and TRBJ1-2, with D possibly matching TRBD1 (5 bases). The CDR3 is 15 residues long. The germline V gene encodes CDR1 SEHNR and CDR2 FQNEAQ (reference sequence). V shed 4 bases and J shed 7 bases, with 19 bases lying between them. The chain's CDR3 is CASSSTTEPLSGYTF. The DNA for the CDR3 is TGTGCCAGCAGCTCCACGACAGAACCGCTTAGTGGCTACACCTTC.

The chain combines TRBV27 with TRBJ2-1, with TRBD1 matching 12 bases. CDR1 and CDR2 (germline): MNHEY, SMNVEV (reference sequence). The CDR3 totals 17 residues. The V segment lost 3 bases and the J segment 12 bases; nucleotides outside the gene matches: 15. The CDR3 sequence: CASSLSPGQGATFGQFF. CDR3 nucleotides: TGTGCCAGCAGTTTGTCTCCGGGACAGGGGGCGACTTTCGGGCAGTTCTTC.

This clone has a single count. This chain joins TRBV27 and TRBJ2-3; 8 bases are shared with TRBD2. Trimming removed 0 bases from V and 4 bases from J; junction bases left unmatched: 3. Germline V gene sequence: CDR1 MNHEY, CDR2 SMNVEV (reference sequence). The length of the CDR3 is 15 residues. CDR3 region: CASSLSRAGADTQYF. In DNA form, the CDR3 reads TGTGCCAGCAGTTTATCGAGAGCGGGAGCAGATACGCAGTATTTT.

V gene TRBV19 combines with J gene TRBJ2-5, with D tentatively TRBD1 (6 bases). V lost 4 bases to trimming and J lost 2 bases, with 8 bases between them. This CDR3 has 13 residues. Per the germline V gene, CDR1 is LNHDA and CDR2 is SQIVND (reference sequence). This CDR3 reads CASSTGQQETQYF. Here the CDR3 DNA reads TGTGCCAGTAGTACCGGACAGCAAGAGACCCAGTACTTC.

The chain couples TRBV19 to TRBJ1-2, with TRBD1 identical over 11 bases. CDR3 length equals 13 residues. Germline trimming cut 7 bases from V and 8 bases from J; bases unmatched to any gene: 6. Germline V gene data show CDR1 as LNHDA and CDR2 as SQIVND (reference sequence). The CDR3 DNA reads TGTGCCAGTAACCCCGGACAGGGGGCGGGCTACACCTTC. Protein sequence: CASNPGQGAGYTF.

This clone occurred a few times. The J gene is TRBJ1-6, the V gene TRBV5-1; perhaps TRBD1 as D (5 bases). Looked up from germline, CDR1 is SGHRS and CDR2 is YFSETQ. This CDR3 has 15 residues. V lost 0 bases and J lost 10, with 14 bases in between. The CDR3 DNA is TGCGCCAGCAGCTTGGAAGGGGAAATTCAGTCACCCCTCCACTTT. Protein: CASSLEGEIQSPLHF.

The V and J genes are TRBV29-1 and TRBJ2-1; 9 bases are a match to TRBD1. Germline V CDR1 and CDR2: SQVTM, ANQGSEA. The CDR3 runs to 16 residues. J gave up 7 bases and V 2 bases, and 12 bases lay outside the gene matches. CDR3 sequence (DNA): TGCAGCGTTGAATGGGCCCCCGGGACAGGGTCGAATGAGCAGTTCTTC. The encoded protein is CSVEWAPGTGSNEQFF.

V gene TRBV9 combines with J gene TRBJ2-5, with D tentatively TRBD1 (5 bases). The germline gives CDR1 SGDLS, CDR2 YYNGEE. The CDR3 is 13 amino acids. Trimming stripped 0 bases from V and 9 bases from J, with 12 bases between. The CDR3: CASSVVSEGAQYF. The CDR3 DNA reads TGTGCCAGCAGCGTAGTCTCGGAAGGGGCCCAGTACTTC.

In DNA form, the CDR3 reads TGTGCCAGCAGCTTGGGCGGCGTTAACTATGGCTACACCTTC. This translates into CASSLGGVNYGYTF. The rearrangement links TRBV5-8 to TRBJ1-2; D is undetermined. CDR1 is SGHTS and CDR2 is YDEGEE in the germline V gene. Trimming pared 0 bases from V and 1 base from J, leaving 7 bases between. This CDR3 spans 14 amino acids. The full variable domain, in which reference TRBV5-8 and TRBJ1-2 provide the parts outside the CDR3, is EAGVTQSPTHLIKTRGQQATLRCSPISGHTSVYWYQQALGLGLQFLLWYDEGEERNRGNFPPRFSGRQFPNYSSELNVNALELEDSALYLCASSLGGVNYGYTFGSGTRLTVV.

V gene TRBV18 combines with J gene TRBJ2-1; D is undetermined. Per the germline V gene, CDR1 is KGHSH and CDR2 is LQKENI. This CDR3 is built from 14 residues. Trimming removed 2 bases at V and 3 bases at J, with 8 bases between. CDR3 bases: TGTGCCAGCTCACCATCACAGATCTACAATGAGCAGTTCTTC. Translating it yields CASSPSQIYNEQFF.

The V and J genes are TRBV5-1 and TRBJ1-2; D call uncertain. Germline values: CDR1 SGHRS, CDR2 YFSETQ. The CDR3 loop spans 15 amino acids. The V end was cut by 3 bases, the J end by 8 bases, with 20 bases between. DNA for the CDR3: TGCGCCAGCAGCTCCCAATTGGGCCAGACGGGAGGCTACACCTTC. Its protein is CASSSQLGQTGGYTF.